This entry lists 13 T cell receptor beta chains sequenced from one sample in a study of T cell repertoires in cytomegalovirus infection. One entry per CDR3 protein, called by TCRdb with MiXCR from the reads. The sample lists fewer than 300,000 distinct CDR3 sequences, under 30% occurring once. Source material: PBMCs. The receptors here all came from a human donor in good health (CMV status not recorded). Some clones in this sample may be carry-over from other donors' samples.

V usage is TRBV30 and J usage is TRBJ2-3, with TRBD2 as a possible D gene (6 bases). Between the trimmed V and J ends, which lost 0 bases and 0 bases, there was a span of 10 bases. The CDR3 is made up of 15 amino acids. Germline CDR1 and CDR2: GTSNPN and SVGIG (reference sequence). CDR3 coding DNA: TGTGCCTGGAGTGTAAACGGGGGAAGCACAGATACGCAGTATTTT. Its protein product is CAWSVNGGSTDTQYF.

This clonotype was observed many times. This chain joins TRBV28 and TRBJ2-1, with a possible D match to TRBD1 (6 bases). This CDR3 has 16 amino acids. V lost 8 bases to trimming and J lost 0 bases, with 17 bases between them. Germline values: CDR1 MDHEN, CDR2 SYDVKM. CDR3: CASFGLGASSYNEQFF. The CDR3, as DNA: TGTGCCAGCTTTGGCTTGGGGGCGAGCTCCTACAATGAGCAGTTCTTC.

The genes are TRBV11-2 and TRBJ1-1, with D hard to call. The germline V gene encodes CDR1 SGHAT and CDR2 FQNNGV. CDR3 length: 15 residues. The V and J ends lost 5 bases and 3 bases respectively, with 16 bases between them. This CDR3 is CASSPGRTRDTEAFF. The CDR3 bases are TGTGCCAGCAGCCCCGGCCGAACGCGGGACACTGAAGCTTTCTTT.

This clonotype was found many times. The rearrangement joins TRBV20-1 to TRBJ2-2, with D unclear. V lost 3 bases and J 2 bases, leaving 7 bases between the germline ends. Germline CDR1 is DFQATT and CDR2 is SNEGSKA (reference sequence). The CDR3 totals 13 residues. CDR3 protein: CSASRQNTGELFF. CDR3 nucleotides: TGCAGTGCTAGTAGACAAAACACCGGGGAGCTGTTTTTT.

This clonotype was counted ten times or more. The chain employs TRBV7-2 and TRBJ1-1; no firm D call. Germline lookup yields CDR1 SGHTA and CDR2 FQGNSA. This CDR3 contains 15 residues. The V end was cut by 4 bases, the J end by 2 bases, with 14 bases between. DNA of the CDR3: TGTGCCAGCAGCTCCTCGACACGGCTCAACACTGAAGCTTTCTTT. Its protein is CASSSSTRLNTEAFF.

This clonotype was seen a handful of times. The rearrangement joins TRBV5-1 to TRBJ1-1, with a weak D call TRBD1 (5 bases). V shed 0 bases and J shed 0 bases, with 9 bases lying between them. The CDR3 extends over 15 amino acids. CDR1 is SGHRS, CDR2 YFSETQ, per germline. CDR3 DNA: TGCGCCAGCAGCTTGGGGTCAGGGCTGAACACTGAAGCTTTCTTT. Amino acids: CASSLGSGLNTEAFF. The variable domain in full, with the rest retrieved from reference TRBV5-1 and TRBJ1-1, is KAGVTQTPRYLIKTRGQQVTLSCSPISGHRSVSWYQQTPGQGLQFLFEYFSETQRNKGNFPGRFSGRQFSNSRSEMNVSTLELGDSALYLCASSLGSGLNTEAFFGQGTRLTVV.

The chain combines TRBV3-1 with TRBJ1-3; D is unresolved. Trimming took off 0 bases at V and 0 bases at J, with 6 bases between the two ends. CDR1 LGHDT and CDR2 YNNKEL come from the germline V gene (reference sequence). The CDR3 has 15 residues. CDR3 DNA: TGTGCCAGCAGCCAAGAGCCAAGCTCTGGAAACACCATATATTTT. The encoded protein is CASSQEPSSGNTIYF.

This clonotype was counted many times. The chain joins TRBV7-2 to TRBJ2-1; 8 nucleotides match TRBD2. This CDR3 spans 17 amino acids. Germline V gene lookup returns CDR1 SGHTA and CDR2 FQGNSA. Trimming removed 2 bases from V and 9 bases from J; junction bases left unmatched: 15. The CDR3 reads CASSLQGPAAGVSEQFF. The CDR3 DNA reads TGTGCCAGCAGCTTACAGGGGCCGGCAGCGGGGGTTAGTGAGCAGTTCTTC. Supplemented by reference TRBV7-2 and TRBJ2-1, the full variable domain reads GAGVSQSPSNKVTEKGKDVELRCDPISGHTALYWYRQSLGQGLEFLIYFQGNSAPDKSGLPSDRFSAERTGGSVSTLTIQRTQQEDSAVYLCASSLQGPAAGVSEQFFGPGTRLTVL.

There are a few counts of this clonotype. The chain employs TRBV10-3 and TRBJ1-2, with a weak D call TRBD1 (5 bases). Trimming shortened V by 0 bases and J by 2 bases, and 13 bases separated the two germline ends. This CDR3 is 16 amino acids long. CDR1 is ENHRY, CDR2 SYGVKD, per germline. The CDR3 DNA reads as TGTGCCATCAGTGAGTCGGTGGACACTAGGAACTATGGCTACACCTTC. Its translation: CAISESVDTRNYGYTF.

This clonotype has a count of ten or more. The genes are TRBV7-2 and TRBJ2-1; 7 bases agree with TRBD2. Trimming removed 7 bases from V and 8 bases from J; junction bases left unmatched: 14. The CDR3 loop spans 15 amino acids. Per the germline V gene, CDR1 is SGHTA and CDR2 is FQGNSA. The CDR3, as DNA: TGTGCCAGCACCCAGCGGGGCGGGAGATTCCATGAGCAGTTCTTC. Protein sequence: CASTQRGGRFHEQFF.

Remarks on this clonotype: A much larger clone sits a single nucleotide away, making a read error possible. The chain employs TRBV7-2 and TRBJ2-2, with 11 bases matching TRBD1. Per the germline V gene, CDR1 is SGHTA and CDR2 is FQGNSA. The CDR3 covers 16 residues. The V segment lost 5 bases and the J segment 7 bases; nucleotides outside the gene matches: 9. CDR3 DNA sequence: TGTGCCAGCAGCGTATTTGGGACAGGGGGAATCGGGGAGCTGTTTTTT. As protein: CASSVFGTGGIGELFF. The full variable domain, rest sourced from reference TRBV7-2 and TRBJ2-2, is GAGVSQSPSNKVTEKGKDVELRCDPISGHTALYWYRQSLGQGLEFLIYFQGNSAPDKSGLPSDRFSAERTGGSVSTLTIQRTQQEDSAVYLCASSVFGTGGIGELFFGEGSRLTVL.

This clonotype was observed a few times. The CDR3 nucleotides read TGTGCCAGCAGTTACGGTACCACCCCGGGACTAGATCCCTACGAGCAGTACTTC. Translating it yields CASSYGTTPGLDPYEQYF. The chain couples TRBV6-5 to TRBJ2-7; 8 bases are a match to TRBD2. CDR3 size: 18 residues. J gave up 2 bases and V 2 bases, and 14 bases lay outside the gene matches. Germline V gene data show CDR1 as MNHEY and CDR2 as SVGAGI.

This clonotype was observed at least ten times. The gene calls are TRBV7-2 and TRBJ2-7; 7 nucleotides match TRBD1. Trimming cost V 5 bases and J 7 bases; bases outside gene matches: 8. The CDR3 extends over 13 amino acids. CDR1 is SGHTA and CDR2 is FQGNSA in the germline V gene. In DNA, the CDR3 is TGTGCCAGCAGCCAGTGGACAGGCGGGGAGCAGTACTTC. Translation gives CASSQWTGGEQYF.